This T cell receptor beta chain derives from a study of cytotoxic CD8 clonotypes in ibrutinib-treated CLL. In the study overall: Response sampling occurred after a median roughly 11 months of treatment (range 6 to 36).

Regarding the study as a whole: Ibrutinib response saw clonality rise, and progression saw it return toward baseline.

Points on this clone: Antigen unknown.

Germline-derived CDR1 and CDR2 are ENHRY and SYGVKD. The CDR3 runs to 14 residues. The germline V and J ends were trimmed by 0 bases and 7 bases, with 10 bases remaining between them. Clones were sequenced by immunoSEQ multiplex PCR, and TCRdb holds only the in-frame ones, with some missing. The sample holds fewer than 400,000 clones, over 60% seen once. The sequence was obtained from a human donor with chronic lymphocytic leukemia. V usage is TRBV10-3 and J usage is TRBJ1-3; D is ambiguous. This material consisted of PBMCs, taken after 36 months of ibrutinib treatment. The CDR3 reads CAISESEGGNTIYF. As DNA, the CDR3 is TGTGCCATCAGTGAGTCGGAAGGAGGGAACACCATATATTTT.